This record covers a single TCR beta chain. Its specificity is unknown. A clone one base away is much larger, so this may be a read error. These data originate in a study of regulatory T cells in long-lasting Graves disease. The wider study: Over 5 years of antithyroid drugs with positive TSH receptor antibodies was taken to mean persistent Graves' disease.

CDR3 regions were amplified by Arm-PCR using iRepertoire HTBI primers to build TCR beta libraries. MiXCR, run by TCRdb on the multiplex PCR reads, gives a single entry per CDR3 protein. The sample lists 400,000 to 600,000 distinct CDR3 sequences; 20% to 25% were seen once. Study outcomes and limitations: Compared with new cases, persistent Graves' patients showed reduced TCR diversity.

The CDR3 is 14 residues long. Trimming shortened V by 7 bases and J by 6 bases, and 16 bases separated the two germline ends. Regarding time point: persistent/refractory GD, antithyroid drugs over 5 years with positive TRAb. The TCR library was made from RNA extracted from PBMCs. This clonotype was obtained from a female donor with Graves disease. The chain employs TRBV12-3 or TRBV12-4 and TRBJ1-5, with D maybe TRBD1 (5 bases). Sequences were derived from peripheral blood mononuclear cells (PBMCs), sampled when the disease was refractory, from a patient treated with antithyroid drugs. The DNA of the CDR3 is TGTGCCAGCACAAGGGGAATGTCGAGTCAGCCCCAGCATTTT. Translation gives CASTRGMSSQPQHF.